This T cell receptor beta chain was sequenced for a study of metastatic and nonmetastatic thyroid tumors. Study-level information: Thyroid patients, malignant and benign, had repertoires compared across blood and tumor or nodule tissue.

Original analysis: A papillary thyroid cancer distant-metastasis classifier was built from CDR3 differences across clinicopathological groups. TCRdb re-analyzed the PCR reads through MiXCR. TCRdb's processing, not the authors', yielded these V and J calls. The sample contains 4,500 or so clones, roughly 21% of which appear only once. In its sample, this clone was seen many times. Its antigen remains unidentified. Thyroid surgery was preceded by no treatment in any patient. Broader study findings: It was reportedly found that TCR beta diversity was significantly higher in malignant thyroid tumors than in benign nodules, a difference seen in both blood and tumor samples.

The CDR3 runs 15 residues. V shed 1 base and J shed 4 bases, with 11 bases lying between them. The germline V gene has CDR1 KGHSH and CDR2 LQKENI. The receptor comes from a male donor with papillary thyroid cancer or a benign thyroid nodule (not recorded which). Some clones in this sample may be carry-over from other donors' samples. Sample: tumor tissue. The chain employs TRBV18 and TRBJ2-1; weak D call: TRBD2 (6 bases). This chain's CDR3 is CASSPRGADYNEQFF. For the CDR3, the DNA is TGTGCCAGCTCACCACGCGGGGCCGATTACAATGAGCAGTTCTTC.